Described below is a single T cell receptor (beta chain) sequence and its context. This sample stems from a study of blood T cell repertoires in COVID-19. Background on the study: The United States, Italy and Spain provided the acute and convalescent COVID-19 samples. Nucleic acid was either cDNA or gDNA, and it came from T cells, B-cell-depleted T cells, or PBMCs.

V gave up 3 bases and J gave up 2 bases, with 7 bases separating them. The CDR3 loop spans 13 amino acids. Germline lookup yields CDR1 SEHNR and CDR2 FQNEAQ (reference sequence). Original methodology: Amplification from reference gene primers served as the basis for estimated nucleated cell counts. Here immunoSEQ multiplex PCR was the method, and the copy in TCRdb shows in-frame clones only, minus some. The V and J calls and clone size were taken over from that table, and D and trimming were inferred from the DNA. The table includes 250,000 to 300,000 clones, approximately 90% detected once. The receptor was derived from a man aged 35-49 years with acute or convalescent COVID-19. The chain recombines TRBV7-9 with TRBJ1-1, with D possibly being TRBD1 (5 bases). Sequenced: peripheral blood. CDR3 coding DNA: TGTGCCAGCAGCTTTGACAGCAACACTGAAGCTTTCTTT. It is translated as CASSFDSNTEAFF.